These 21 T cell receptor beta chains originate from one sample sequenced in a study of T-cell reconstitution after alpha-beta-depleted transplantation in children. Using unique molecular identifiers, the investigators prepared the TCRbeta library. Via MiXCR, TCRdb re-called the PCR reads, giving one row per CDR3 protein. The table has some 100,000 distinct CDR3 sequences, 20% to 30% seen once; the top ten hold about 20%. Material: PBMCs, obtained before TCRalphabeta/CD19-depleted stem cell transplant. The receptors were sampled from a boy between 2 and 10 years old with acute lymphoblastic leukemia, due to receive a stem cell transplant.

The rearrangement links TRBV5-1 to TRBJ2-2, with TRBD1 as a possible D gene (6 bases). The CDR3 contains 16 residues. V was shortened by 3 bases and J by 4 bases, with 16 bases between the two germline ends. CDR1 is SGHRS, CDR2 YFSETQ, per germline. CDR3 sequence (DNA): TGCGCCAGCAGCTGGGGACAATATAGGAGCACCGGGGAGCTGTTTTTT. Its translation: CASSWGQYRSTGELFF.

This clonotype was recorded many times. The chain joins TRBV6-4 to TRBJ2-3, with TRBD1 as a possible D gene (6 bases). This CDR3 spans 14 amino acids. Germline values: CDR1 MRHNA, CDR2 SNTAGT. Between the trimmed V and J ends, which lost 0 bases and 4 bases, there was a span of 8 bases. The CDR3 DNA follows: TGTGCCAGCAGTGACTCGCAGGGGCCAGATACGCAGTATTTT. This sequence encodes CASSDSQGPDTQYF.

This clonotype was seen a few times. This chain uses TRBV10-3 with TRBJ2-1, with TRBD2 identical over 9 bases. CDR3 length equals 12 residues. Germline assignment: CDR1 ENHRY and CDR2 SYGVKD. After removal of 6 bases from V and 9 bases from J, the junction contained 3 bases not matched to a gene. CDR3 bases: TGTGCCATCAGGGCGGGAGGGTTTGAGCAGTTCTTC. Encoded protein: CAIRAGGFEQFF.

This clonotype was recorded many times. The genes are TRBV4-1 and TRBJ2-2; TRBD2 agrees at 11 bases. This CDR3 spans 16 amino acids. The J segment lost 5 bases and the V segment lost 4 bases, leaving 6 bases of the junction unmatched. Germline CDR1 and CDR2: MGHRA and YSYEKL. The CDR3 is CASSPTSGGRTGELFF. CDR3 nucleotides: TGCGCCAGCAGCCCCACTAGCGGGGGCCGGACCGGGGAGCTGTTTTTT.

This chain joins TRBV18 and TRBJ2-5, with TRBD2 identical over 12 bases. This CDR3 has 16 residues. Germline V gene lookup returns CDR1 KGHSH and CDR2 LQKENI. V dropped 3 bases and J dropped 2; count of bases not matched to a gene: 4. The DNA of the CDR3 is TGTGCCAGCTCACCGTGGCTAGCGGGAGGGCAAGAGACCCAGTACTTC. Encoded protein: CASSPWLAGGQETQYF.

This clonotype was seen only a few times. Here the CDR3 reads CASSLLAGTYEQYF. Here the CDR3 DNA reads TGTGCCAGCAGCTTACTCGCAGGGACCTACGAGCAGTACTTC. The V and J genes are TRBV7-2 and TRBJ2-7; D is perhaps TRBD1 (5 bases). Germline CDR1 SGHTA, CDR2 FQGNSA. This CDR3 is built from 14 residues. Trimming left V 2 bases short and J 2 bases short, with 10 bases between.

The rearrangement links TRBV5-5 to TRBJ1-6; TRBD1 might be the D (5 bases). The germline V gene encodes CDR1 SGHKS and CDR2 YYEKEE (reference sequence). Trimming cost V 4 bases and J 9 bases, with 20 bases left between them. The CDR3 has 16 amino acids. The CDR3 sequence is CASSGSPGPSGSPLHF. Written as DNA, the CDR3 is TGTGCCAGCAGCGGAAGTCCGGGACCCTCGGGTTCACCCCTCCACTTT.

The chain uses TRBV29-1 and TRBJ2-3; D is unresolved. The V and J ends lost 1 base and 2 bases respectively, with 10 bases between them. The V gene's germline CDR1 is SQVTM and CDR2 ANQGSEA. CDR3 length: 14 residues. The CDR3 loop reads CSVEGPAPTDTQYF. In nucleotides, the CDR3 is TGCAGCGTTGAAGGTCCGGCTCCCACAGATACGCAGTATTTT.

The V gene is TRBV3-1, the J gene TRBJ2-5; TRBD2 is a possible D gene (6 bases). Trimming took 2 bases from V and 3 from J, leaving 16 bases between them. Germline lookup yields CDR1 LGHDT and CDR2 YNNKEL (reference sequence). The CDR3 consists of 16 residues. In nucleotides, the CDR3 is TGTGCCAGCAGCCAATTGGAAGGAGGGGAGAAAGAGACCCAGTACTTC. Translated: CASSQLEGGEKETQYF.

CDR3: CSAINRRAGGDGQFF. The CDR3, as DNA: TGCAGTGCCATAAACAGGAGGGCGGGAGGGGATGGGCAGTTCTTC. This chain connects TRBV20-1 to TRBJ2-1, with TRBD2 identical over 9 bases. Per the germline V gene, CDR1 is DFQATT and CDR2 is SNEGSKA (reference sequence). The J segment lost 12 bases and the V segment lost 6 bases, leaving 18 bases of the junction unmatched. The CDR3 length is 15 residues.

This clonotype was counted a few times. The rearrangement joins TRBV4-2 to TRBJ2-5; 7 bases fit TRBD2. In germline, CDR1 is LGHNA, CDR2 YNFKEQ. The V gene end was trimmed by 1 base and the J gene end by 5 bases; junction bases not matched to a gene: 16. This CDR3 is built from 18 residues. Here the CDR3 reads CASSQGAASGGAMETQYF. In DNA, the CDR3 is TGTGCCAGCAGCCAAGGGGCGGCTAGCGGAGGGGCCATGGAGACCCAGTACTTC.

This clonotype has a handful of counts. The chain uses TRBV6-2 or TRBV6-3 and TRBJ1-5; 7 nucleotides agree with TRBD1. V lost 6 bases to trimming and J lost 5 bases; unmatched junction nucleotides: 7. Germline assignment: CDR1 MNHEY and CDR2 SVGEGT. This CDR3 contains 14 residues. The CDR3 protein is CASSQGQNDQPQHF. The CDR3 bases are TGTGCCAGCAGCCAGGGACAGAACGATCAGCCCCAGCATTTT.

This clonotype was detected only a few times. This rearrangement joins TRBV5-1 to TRBJ2-2; 11 bases align to TRBD2. CDR1 SGHRS and CDR2 YFSETQ come from the germline V gene. CDR3 length equals 15 residues. Unmatched junction bases numbered 8, after V lost 7 bases and J lost 6 bases. This CDR3 is CASSGTSGHPGELFF. CDR3 sequence (DNA): TGCGCCAGCTCGGGGACTAGCGGCCATCCCGGGGAGCTGTTTTTT.

V gene TRBV20-1 combines with J gene TRBJ2-5; possibly TRBD2 for D (5 bases). This CDR3 has 12 residues. Germline V lookup: CDR1 DFQATT, CDR2 SNEGSKA (reference sequence). V lost 3 bases, J lost 2 bases, and 7 bases lay in between. CDR3 sequence (DNA): TGCAGTGCTAGGACGGGACAAGAGACCCAGTACTTC. Amino acids: CSARTGQETQYF.

In its sample, this clonotype was seen a few times. The chain is built from TRBV9 and TRBJ2-1, with 8 positions matching TRBD1. J gave up 6 bases and V 4 bases, and 9 bases lay outside the gene matches. There are 15 residues in the CDR3. Germline V gene lookup returns CDR1 SGDLS and CDR2 YYNGEE. The CDR3 nucleotides are TGTGCCAGCAGCACATCCGGGACAGGCGGCAATGAGCAGTTCTTC. Protein: CASSTSGTGGNEQFF.

This clonotype was counted ten times or more. V gene TRBV4-1 combines with J gene TRBJ2-5; the D call may be TRBD1 or TRBD2 (5 bases each). The CDR3 has 16 residues. Trimming pared 2 bases from V and 5 bases from J, leaving 18 bases between. CDR1 MGHRA and CDR2 YSYEKL come from the germline V gene. The CDR3 loop reads CASSQRGDEVGETQYF. CDR3 DNA sequence: TGCGCCAGCAGCCAAAGAGGGGATGAGGTTGGGGAGACCCAGTACTTC.

The chain couples TRBV28 to TRBJ2-2, with D maybe TRBD1 (6 bases). Germline V CDR1 and CDR2: MDHEN, SYDVKM. Trimming took 11 bases from V and 1 from J, leaving 11 bases between them. The length of the CDR3 is 13 residues. CDR3 DNA: TGTGCCTCGAGAGGGGGGAACACCGGGGAGCTGTTTTTT. Translation: CASRGGNTGELFF.

This clonotype was counted only a few times. The V and J genes are TRBV7-8 and TRBJ2-1; D is uncertain. V was pared by 1 base and J by 8 bases, with 3 bases between. Germline V gives CDR1 SGHVS, CDR2 FQNEAQ. This CDR3 region has 11 residues. CDR3 protein: CASSLGHEQFF. CDR3 nucleotide sequence: TGTGCCAGCAGCTTAGGGCATGAGCAGTTCTTC.

The chain carries TRBV12-3 or TRBV12-4 and TRBJ2-7; the match to TRBD2 covers 12 bases. The CDR3 has 18 amino acids. J lost 5 bases, V lost 11 bases, and 22 bases had no gene match. The CDR3 DNA follows: TGTGCCTTCAGTTTATTACTAGCGGGAGGAACCCCCGCCCACGAGCAGTACTTC. It encodes CAFSLLLAGGTPAHEQYF.

This clonotype was counted a few times. The chain recombines TRBV7-2 with TRBJ1-1, with D unresolved. This CDR3 is built from 13 residues. Looked up from germline, CDR1 is SGHTA and CDR2 is FQGNSA. Trimming took 5 bases from V and 3 from J, leaving 10 bases between them. CDR3 amino acids: CASSRRADTEAFF. The CDR3 nucleotides read TGTGCCAGCAGCCGTAGGGCTGACACTGAAGCTTTCTTT.

The V and J genes are TRBV28 and TRBJ2-7; TRBD1 might be the D (5 bases). This CDR3 has 12 amino acids. CDR1 and CDR2 (germline): MDHEN, SYDVKM. Trimming took 7 bases from V and 3 from J, leaving 10 bases between them. The CDR3, as DNA: TGTGCCAGCAAAGGGGCGCGCTACGAGCAGTACTTC. It encodes CASKGARYEQYF.